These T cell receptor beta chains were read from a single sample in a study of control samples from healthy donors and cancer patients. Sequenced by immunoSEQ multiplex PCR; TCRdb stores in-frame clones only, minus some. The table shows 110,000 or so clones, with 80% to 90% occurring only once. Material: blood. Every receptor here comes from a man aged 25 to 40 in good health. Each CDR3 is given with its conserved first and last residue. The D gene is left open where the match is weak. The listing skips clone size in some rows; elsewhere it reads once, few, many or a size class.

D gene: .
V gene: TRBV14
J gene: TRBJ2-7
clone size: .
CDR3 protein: CASSHGSDFPSYEQYF
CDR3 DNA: TGTGCCAGCAGCCACGGAAGTGACTTCCCCTCCTACGAGCAGTACTTC

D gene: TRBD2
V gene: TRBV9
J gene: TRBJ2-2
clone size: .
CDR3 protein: CASSPRTSGTGELFF
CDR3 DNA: TGTGCCAGCAGCCCACGGACTAGCGGGACCGGGGAGCTGTTTTTT

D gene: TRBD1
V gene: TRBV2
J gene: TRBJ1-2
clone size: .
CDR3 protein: CASSESRVRTGGGYTF
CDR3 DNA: TGTGCCAGCAGTGAAAGTCGGGTCCGGACAGGGGGAGGCTACACCTTC

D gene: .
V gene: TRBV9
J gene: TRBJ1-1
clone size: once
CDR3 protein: CASSRGQRNTEAFF
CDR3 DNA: TGTGCCAGCAGCAGAGGACAGAGGAACACTGAAGCTTTCTTT

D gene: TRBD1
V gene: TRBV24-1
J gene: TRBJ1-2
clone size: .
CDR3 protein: CATSDWQGVGYTF
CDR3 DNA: TGTGCCACCAGTGATTGGCAGGGGGTCGGCTACACCTTC

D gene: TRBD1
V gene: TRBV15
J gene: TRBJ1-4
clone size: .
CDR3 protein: CATSRGGRGVTNEKLFF
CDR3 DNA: TGTGCCACCAGCAGAGGGGGCAGGGGGGTAACTAATGAAAAACTGTTTTTT

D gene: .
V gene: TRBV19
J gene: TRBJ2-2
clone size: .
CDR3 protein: CASSIGVGTANTGELFF
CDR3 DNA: TGTGCCAGTAGTATAGGGGTCGGAACAGCGAACACCGGGGAGCTGTTTTTT

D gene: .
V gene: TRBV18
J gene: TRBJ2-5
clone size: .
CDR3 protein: CASSPSWAGSQETQYF
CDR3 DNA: TGTGCCAGCTCACCATCATGGGCAGGGAGCCAAGAGACCCAGTACTTC

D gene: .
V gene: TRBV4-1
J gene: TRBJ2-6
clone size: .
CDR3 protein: CASSQVSSGANVLTF
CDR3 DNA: TGCGCCAGCAGCCAGGTTAGCTCTGGGGCCAACGTCCTGACTTTC

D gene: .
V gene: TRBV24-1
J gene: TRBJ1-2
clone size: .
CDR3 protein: CATSDWSGYTF
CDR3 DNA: TGTGCCACCAGTGATTGGTCCGGCTACACCTTC

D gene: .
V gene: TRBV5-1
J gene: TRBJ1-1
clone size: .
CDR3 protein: CASSWGGEVAEAFF
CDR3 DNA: TGCGCCAGCAGCTGGGGGGGAGAAGTCGCTGAAGCTTTCTTT

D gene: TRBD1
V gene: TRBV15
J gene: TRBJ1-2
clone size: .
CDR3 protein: CATSQGDYGYTF
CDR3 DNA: TGTGCCACCAGCCAGGGGGATTATGGCTACACCTTC

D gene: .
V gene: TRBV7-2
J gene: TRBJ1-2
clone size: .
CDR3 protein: CASSLKWGHENGYTF
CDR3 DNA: TGTGCCAGCAGCTTAAAGTGGGGGCACGAGAATGGCTACACCTTC

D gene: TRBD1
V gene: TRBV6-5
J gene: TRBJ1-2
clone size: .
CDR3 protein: CASRQGEGGYTF
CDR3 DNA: TGTGCCAGCAGACAGGGGGAGGGCGGCTACACCTTC

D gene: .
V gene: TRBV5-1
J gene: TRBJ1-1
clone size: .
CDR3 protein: CASSLAAGNTEAFF
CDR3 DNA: TGCGCCAGCAGCTTGGCCGCAGGGAACACTGAAGCTTTCTTT

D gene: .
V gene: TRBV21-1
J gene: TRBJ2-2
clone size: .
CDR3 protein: CASSKSLGQVMNTGELFF
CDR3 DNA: TGTGCCAGCAGCAAAAGTCTCGGGCAGGTTATGAACACCGGGGAGCTGTTTTTT

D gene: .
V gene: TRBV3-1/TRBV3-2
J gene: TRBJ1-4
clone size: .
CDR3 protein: CASSQDRAIGEKLFF
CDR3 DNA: TGTGCCAGCAGCCAAGATAGGGCGATTGGGGAAAAACTGTTTTTT